The sequence of this TCR beta chain was determined in a study of tumor-infiltrating lymphocytes in primary liver carcinoma. The wider study: Recorded tumor stage was T1-T3 N0M0, with diameters of about 4 to 11 cm.

Synthesis of TCR beta cDNA was carried out from 450 to 500 ng total RNA with a constant-region primer. It was through three nested multiplex PCR rounds of slightly modified ARM-PCR that TCR beta libraries arose. TRBV1-TRBV30 forward primers paired with a C-beta reverse primer were used in the first two PCR rounds, which ran approximately 10 cycles each. TCRdb passed the multiplex PCR reads through MiXCR, listing each CDR3 protein once. The sample holds roughly 48,000 distinct CDR3 sequences; over 70% are singletons and the top ten take around 28%. A remark on this clonotype: One end of the junction does not line up with germline, which may come from a read error.

This CDR3 spans 14 amino acids. Total RNA and DNA came together from about 21-30 mg of bulk tissue without cell sorting. This sequence originates from a man aged 40-49 years with primary liver carcinoma and hepatitis B virus infection. The chain has TRBV12-3 or TRBV12-4 and TRBJ2-7; D possibly corresponds to TRBD2 (5 bases). Sample: liver tumor tissue from sampling region 3. Documented subset: tumor region T3, left-lateral pole. CDR3 residues: CASSPPAVPYERYF. The CDR3 bases are TGTGCCAGCAGTCCGCCAGCGGTGCCCTACGAGCGGTACTTC.